The T cell receptor (beta chain) under discussion was sequenced for a study of blood T cell repertoires in COVID-19. About the research overall: Some COVID-19 samples were acute and others convalescent; all came from the United States, Italy and Spain. PBMCs, B-cell-depleted T cells, or T cells were the source of the cDNA or gDNA that made up the material.

The trim removed 0 bases at V and 0 bases at J, leaving 4 bases unmatched. The CDR3 covers 16 residues. Per germline, CDR1 GTSNPN and CDR2 SVGIG (reference sequence). Original processing notes: Scientists estimated how many nucleated cells there were by amplifying reference gene primers. This table comes from immunoSEQ multiplex PCR, and its TCRdb copy is limited to in-frame clones, with some not included. D and trimming were read from the DNA, whereas the V and J calls and clone size are those reported in that table. The sample records some 270,000 clones, about 89% being singletons. The sequencing input was peripheral blood. The chain employs TRBV30 and TRBJ2-1; TRBD2 matches at 8 bases. This sequence was found in a man aged 40-49 years with active or convalescent COVID-19. The CDR3 sequence: CAWSVPSGSSYNEQFF. DNA of the CDR3: TGTGCCTGGAGTGTACCCAGCGGGAGCTCCTACAATGAGCAGTTCTTC.